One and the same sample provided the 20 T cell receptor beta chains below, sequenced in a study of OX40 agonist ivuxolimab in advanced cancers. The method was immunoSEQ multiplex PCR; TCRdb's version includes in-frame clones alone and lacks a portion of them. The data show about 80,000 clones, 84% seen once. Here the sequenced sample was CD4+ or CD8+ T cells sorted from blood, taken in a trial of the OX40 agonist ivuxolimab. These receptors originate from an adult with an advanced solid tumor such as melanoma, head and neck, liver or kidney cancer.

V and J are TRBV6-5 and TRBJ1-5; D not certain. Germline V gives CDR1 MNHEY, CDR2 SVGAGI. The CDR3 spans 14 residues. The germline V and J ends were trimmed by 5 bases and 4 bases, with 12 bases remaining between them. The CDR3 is CASSLGRRNQPQHF. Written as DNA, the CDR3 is TGTGCCAGCAGTCTCGGACGGAGAAATCAGCCCCAGCATTTT.

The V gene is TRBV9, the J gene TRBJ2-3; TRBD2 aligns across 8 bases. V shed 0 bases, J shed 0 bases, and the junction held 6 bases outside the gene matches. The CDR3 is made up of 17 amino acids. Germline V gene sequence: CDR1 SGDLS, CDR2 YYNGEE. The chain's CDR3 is CASSVGGGLSSTDTQYF. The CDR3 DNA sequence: TGTGCCAGCAGCGTAGGCGGGGGGTTATCTAGCACAGATACGCAGTATTTT.

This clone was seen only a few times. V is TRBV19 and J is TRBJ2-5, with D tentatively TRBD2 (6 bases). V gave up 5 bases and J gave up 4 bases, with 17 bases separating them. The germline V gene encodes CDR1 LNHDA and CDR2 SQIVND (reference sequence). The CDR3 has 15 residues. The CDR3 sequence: CASSSGGLLIETQYF. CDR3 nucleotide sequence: TGTGCCAGTAGTTCCGGAGGGTTGCTAATAGAGACCCAGTACTTC.

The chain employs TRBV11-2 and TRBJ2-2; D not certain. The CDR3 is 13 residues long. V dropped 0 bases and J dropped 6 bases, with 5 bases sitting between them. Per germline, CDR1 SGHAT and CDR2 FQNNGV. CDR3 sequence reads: CASSLEGAGELFF. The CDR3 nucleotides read TGTGCCAGCAGCTTAGAAGGCGCCGGGGAGCTGTTTTTT.

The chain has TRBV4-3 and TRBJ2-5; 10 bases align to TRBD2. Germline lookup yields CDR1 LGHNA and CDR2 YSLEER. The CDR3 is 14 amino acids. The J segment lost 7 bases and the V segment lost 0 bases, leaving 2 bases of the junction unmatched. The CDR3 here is CASSQDRTSGTQYF. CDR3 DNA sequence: TGCGCCAGCAGCCAAGATCGGACTAGCGGGACCCAGTACTTC.

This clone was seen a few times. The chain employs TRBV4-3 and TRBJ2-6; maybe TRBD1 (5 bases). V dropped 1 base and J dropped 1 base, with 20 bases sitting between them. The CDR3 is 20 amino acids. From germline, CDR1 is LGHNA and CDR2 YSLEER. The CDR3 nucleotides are TGCGCCAGCAGCCAAGGGACACCTAAGGGCCCAAATTCTGGGGCCAACGTCCTGACTTTC. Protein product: CASSQGTPKGPNSGANVLTF.

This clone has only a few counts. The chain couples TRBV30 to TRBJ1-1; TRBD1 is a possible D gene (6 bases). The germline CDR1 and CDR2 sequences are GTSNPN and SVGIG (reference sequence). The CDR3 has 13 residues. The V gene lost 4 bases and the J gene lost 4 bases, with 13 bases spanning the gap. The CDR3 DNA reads TGTGCCTGGATATGGGGGCCGAGCACTGAAGCTTTCTTT. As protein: CAWIWGPSTEAFF.

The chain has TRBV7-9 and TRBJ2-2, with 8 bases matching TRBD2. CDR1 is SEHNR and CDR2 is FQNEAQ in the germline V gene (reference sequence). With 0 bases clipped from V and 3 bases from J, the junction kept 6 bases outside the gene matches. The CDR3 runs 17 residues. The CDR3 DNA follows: TGTGCCAGCAGCTTAGCCCTTAGCGGGGATTACACCGGGGAGCTGTTTTTT. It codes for CASSLALSGDYTGELFF.

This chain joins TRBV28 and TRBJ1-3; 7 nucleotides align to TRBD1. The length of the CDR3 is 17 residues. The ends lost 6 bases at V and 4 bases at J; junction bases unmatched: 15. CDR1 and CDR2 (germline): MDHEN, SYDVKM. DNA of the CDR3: TGTGCCAGCAGGTCAGGGTACAGGGGATTGGACGGAAACACCATATATTTT. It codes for CASRSGYRGLDGNTIYF. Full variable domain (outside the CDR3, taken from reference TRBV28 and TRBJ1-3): DVKVTQSSRYLVKRTGEKVFLECVQDMDHENMFWYRQDPGLGLRLIYFSYDVKMKEKGDIPEGYSVSREKKERFSLILESASTNQTSMYLCASRSGYRGLDGNTIYFGEGSWLTVV.

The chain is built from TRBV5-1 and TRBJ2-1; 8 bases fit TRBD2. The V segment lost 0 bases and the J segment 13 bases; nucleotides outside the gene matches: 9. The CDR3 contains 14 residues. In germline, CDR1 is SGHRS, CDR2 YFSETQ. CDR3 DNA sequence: TGCGCCAGCAGCTTGGAGGCGGGAGGACCCTCCCAGTTCTTC. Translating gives CASSLEAGGPSQFF. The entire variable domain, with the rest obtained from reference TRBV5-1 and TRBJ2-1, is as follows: KAGVTQTPRYLIKTRGQQVTLSCSPISGHRSVSWYQQTPGQGLQFLFEYFSETQRNKGNFPGRFSGRQFSNSRSEMNVSTLELGDSALYLCASSLEAGGPSQFFGPGTRLTVL.

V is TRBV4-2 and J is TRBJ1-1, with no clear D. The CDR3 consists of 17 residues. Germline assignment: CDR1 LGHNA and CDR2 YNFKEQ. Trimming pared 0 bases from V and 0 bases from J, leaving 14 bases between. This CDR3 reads CASSQDSGARLNTEAFF. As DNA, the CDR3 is TGTGCCAGCAGCCAAGATAGCGGAGCTCGGCTGAACACTGAAGCTTTCTTT.

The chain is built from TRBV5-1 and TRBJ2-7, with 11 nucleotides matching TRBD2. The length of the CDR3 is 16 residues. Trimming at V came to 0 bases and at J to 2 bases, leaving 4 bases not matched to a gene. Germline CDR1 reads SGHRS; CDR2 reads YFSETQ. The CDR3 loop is CASSLGTSGFPYEQYF. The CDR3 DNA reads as TGCGCCAGCAGCTTGGGGACTAGCGGGTTTCCCTACGAGCAGTACTTC.

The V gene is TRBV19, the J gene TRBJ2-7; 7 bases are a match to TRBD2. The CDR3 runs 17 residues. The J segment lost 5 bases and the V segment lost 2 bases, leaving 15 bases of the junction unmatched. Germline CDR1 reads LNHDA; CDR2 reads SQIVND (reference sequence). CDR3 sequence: CASSISRREKRFHEQYF. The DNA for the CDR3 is TGTGCCAGTAGTATATCAAGGCGGGAGAAGAGGTTCCACGAGCAGTACTTC.

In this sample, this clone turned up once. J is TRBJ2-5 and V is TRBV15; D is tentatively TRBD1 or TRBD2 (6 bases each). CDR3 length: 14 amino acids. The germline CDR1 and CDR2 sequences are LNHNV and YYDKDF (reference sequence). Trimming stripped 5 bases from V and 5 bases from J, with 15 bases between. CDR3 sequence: CATSPSGEAETQYF. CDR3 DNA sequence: TGTGCCACCAGCCCATCAGGGGAGGCGGAGACCCAGTACTTC.

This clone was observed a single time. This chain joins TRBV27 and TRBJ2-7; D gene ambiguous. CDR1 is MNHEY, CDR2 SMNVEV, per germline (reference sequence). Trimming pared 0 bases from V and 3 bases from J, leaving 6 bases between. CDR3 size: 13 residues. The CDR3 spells CASSLSLSYEQYF. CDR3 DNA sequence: TGTGCCAGCAGTTTATCCCTCAGCTACGAGCAGTACTTC.

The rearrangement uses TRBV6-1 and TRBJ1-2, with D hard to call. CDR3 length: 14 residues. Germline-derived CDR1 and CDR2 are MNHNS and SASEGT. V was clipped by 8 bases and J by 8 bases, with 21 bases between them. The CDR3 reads CASGSWPEVAGYTF. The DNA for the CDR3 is TGTGCCAGCGGCTCCTGGCCCGAGGTTGCGGGCTACACCTTC.

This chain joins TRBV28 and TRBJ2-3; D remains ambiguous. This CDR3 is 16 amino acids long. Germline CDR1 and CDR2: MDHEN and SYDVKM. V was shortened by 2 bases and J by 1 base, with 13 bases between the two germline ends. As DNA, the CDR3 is TGTGCCAGCAGTTTACTTCTAAGTGGTGGCACAGATACGCAGTATTTT. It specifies CASSLLLSGGTDTQYF.

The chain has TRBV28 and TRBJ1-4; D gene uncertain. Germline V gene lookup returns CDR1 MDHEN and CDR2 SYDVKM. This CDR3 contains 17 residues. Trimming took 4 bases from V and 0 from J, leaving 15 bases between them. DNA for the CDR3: TGTGCCAGCAGTTCCCGGAGACACGCTTCAACTAATGAAAAACTGTTTTTT. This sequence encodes CASSSRRHASTNEKLFF.

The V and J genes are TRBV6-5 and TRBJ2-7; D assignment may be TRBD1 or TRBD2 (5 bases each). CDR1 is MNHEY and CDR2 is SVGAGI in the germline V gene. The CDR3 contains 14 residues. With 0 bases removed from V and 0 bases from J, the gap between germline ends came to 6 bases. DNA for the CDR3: TGTGCCAGCAGTTACTCGAGGGGCTCCTACGAGCAGTACGTC. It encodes CASSYSRGSYEQYV.

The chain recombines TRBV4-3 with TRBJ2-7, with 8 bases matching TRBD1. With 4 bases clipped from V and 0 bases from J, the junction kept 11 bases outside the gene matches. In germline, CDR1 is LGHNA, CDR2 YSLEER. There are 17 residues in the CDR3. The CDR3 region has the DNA TGCGCCAGCAGCCGAGGGACAGGCCATTTGAGCTCCTACGAGCAGTACTTC. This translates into CASSRGTGHLSSYEQYF.